This TCR beta chain was captured by sequencing in a study of blood T cell repertoires in COVID-19. Looking at the study overall: Samples of COVID-19 (acute and convalescent) were obtained from the United States, Italy and Spain. From T cells, B-cell-depleted T cells, or PBMCs came the material, which was cDNA or gDNA.

Losses at the gene ends were 4 bases for V and 4 bases for J; bases not matched to a gene: 5. The CDR3 runs 14 residues. The germline V gene has CDR1 GTSNPN and CDR2 SVGIG (reference sequence). Under the authors' procedure: Researchers report that nucleated cell counts were estimated from reference gene primer amplification. The assay was immunoSEQ multiplex PCR, and TCRdb's table has in-frame clones only and misses some. The DNA gave D and trimming, while V, J and clone size come from that table. The table shows roughly 160,000 clones, with approximately 86% occurring only once. This chain links TRBV30 with TRBJ1-2; 11 bases fit TRBD1. The source of this sequence is a man between 45 and 60 years old with active or convalescent COVID-19. Sequenced sample: peripheral blood. As DNA, the CDR3 is TGTGCCTGGAAAGGACAGGGGGCAAGCTATGGCTACACCTTC. Translated, it gives CAWKGQGASYGYTF.